The present entry profiles one T cell receptor beta chain with its context. Its target is not known. Sequencing used immunoSEQ multiplex PCR; TCRdb keeps in-frame clones, though not all of them. This sample carries fewer than 20,000 clones, over 75% of them seen once, and the ten largest clones take about 26%. The data derive from a study of OX40 agonist ivuxolimab in advanced cancers. Background on the study: The study gave patients intravenous ivuxolimab at 0.01 to 10 mg/kg every 2 weeks. Prior checkpoint blockade (anti-PD-1, anti-PD-L1 or anti-CTLA-4) was permitted; 35% to 50% had it.

The CDR3 sequence is 15 residues long. With 4 bases removed from V and 9 bases from J, the gap between germline ends came to 19 bases. Germline CDR1 is SGHTA and CDR2 is FQGNSA. Whole-study results and caveats: At 0.1 to 3.0 mg/kg, CD4+ and CD8+ blood T cells expanded clonally by week 6.

The chain carries TRBV7-2 and TRBJ2-1; possible D gene TRBD1, 6 bases. The clonotype originates from an adult with an advanced solid tumor such as melanoma, head and neck, liver or kidney cancer. Sequenced material: CD4+ or CD8+ T cells sorted from blood, taken in a trial of the OX40 agonist ivuxolimab. This CDR3 reads CASSSRTVVYGEQFF. The CDR3 nucleotides are TGTGCCAGCAGCTCTCGGACAGTCGTGTACGGTGAGCAGTTCTTC.